This T cell receptor beta chain was retrieved from a study of post-analysis software for immune sequencing data. Study-wide results and limits: When patients were compared with controls, four to six TRBV segments were more frequent, TRBV5-6, TRBV5-1 and TRBV20-1 among them. Significantly lower normalized Chao1 diversity was seen in multiple sclerosis patients than in controls.

Worth noting for this clonotype: Its antigen is unknown.

Unique molecular identifiers were present in the TCR beta cDNA libraries. TCRdb fed the PCR reads into MiXCR, producing one record per CDR3 protein. The sample gives roughly 800,000 distinct CDR3 sequences, approximately 44% of which show up once; around 4.7% is in the top ten. V lost 5 bases and J 2 bases, leaving 15 bases between the germline ends. The CDR3 runs to 15 residues. Germline values: CDR1 SGHDT, CDR2 YYEEEE. The chain recombines TRBV5-6 with TRBJ2-3; D possibly corresponds to TRBD2 (7 bases). Sequenced sample: blood. The TCR was taken from a girl under 18 with multiple sclerosis. CDR3 sequence: CASSLGGAHTDTQYF. CDR3 coding DNA: TGTGCCAGCAGTTTAGGGGGGGCTCACACAGATACGCAGTATTTT.